This TCR beta chain was identified during a study of identifying expanded T cells in peripheral blood. Profiling relied on immunoSEQ multiplex PCR, and the TCRdb table lists in-frame clones only, not all of them. The repertoire holds 70,000 or so clones, with roughly 90% as singletons. This CDR3 is 20 amino acids long. Trimming took 5 bases from V and 1 from J; bases not matched to a gene: 15. CDR1 and CDR2 from the germline V gene are GTSNPN and SVGIG (reference sequence). This chain connects TRBV30 to TRBJ2-3, with 16 bases aligning to TRBD2. What was sequenced was blood. This TCR came from a person aged 18 to 75 in good health. The CDR3, as DNA: TGTGCCTGGCGCCTGTACACGGGACTAGCGGGGGGGCGAGGCACAGATACGCAGTATTTT. Translation gives CAWRLYTGLAGGRGTDTQYF. Full variable domain (remainder filled in from reference TRBV30 and TRBJ2-3): SQTIHQWPATLVQPVGSPLSLECTVEGTSNPNLYWYRQAAGRGLQLLFYSVGIGQISSEVPQNLSASRPQDRQFILSSKKLLLSDSGFYLCAWRLYTGLAGGRGTDTQYFGPGTRLTVL.